This T cell receptor (beta chain) was identified in a study of early T cells in non-severe SARS-CoV-2 infection listed by TCRdb under 2021. Context from the whole study: Because TCR sequencing was done on bulk RNA from unsorted whole blood, the alpha and beta chains could not be paired. Results the study describes overall, beyond this receptor: VDJdb matching was skewed toward anti-spike CD8 responses and likely underestimated virus-specific expansions by missing private and CD4 specificities.

Concerning this clonotype itself: The specificity of this receptor is unknown. The sample holds no much larger clone one base away, and base qualities are not on file.

From the cysteine through the phenylalanine, the CDR3 covers 16 amino acids. Only the CDR3 DNA stays, 48 bases, in frame from base 1. The germline V gene sets CDR1 to SGHVS and CDR2 to FQNEAQ. The germline V and J ends show losses of 3 bases and 2 bases respectively, and no gene match explains 7 bases of the junction. The library was prepared using 5' RACE. The sample was run on a NextSeq 500. To correct for sequencing error and PCR bias, the TCR library protocol tagged individual cDNA molecules with unique molecular identifiers. TCR alpha and beta chains were both sequenced, and the abundances of alpha and beta sequences in each sample were closely correlated with each other. The authors' pipeline ran thus. Decombinator V4 was used to annotate TCR sequences for V gene, J gene and CDR3. TCRs were defined as expanded if a significant change between any two time points was detected under a Poisson model with p below 0.0001. TCR abundances were normalised to the total number of TCRs sequenced per sample and expressed as counts per million. TRAV1-2 paired with TRAJ12, TRAJ20 or TRAJ33 defined MAIT TCRs, while TRAV10 paired with TRAJ18 defined iNKT TCRs. VDJdb, accessed 1 November 2021, was searched for CMV, EBV and SARS-CoV-2 annotated TCRs, excluding TCRs annotated for multiple antigens. The public reads were run again by TCRdb, first through fastp at Q25 and then through MiXCR, and only productive beta chains were kept. Identical CDR3 proteins give one entry, which carries the most common genes and DNA. It is TCRdb's table, rather than the study itself, that gives the V and J calls and clone size. The sample yields 75,000 to 80,000 distinct CDR3 sequences; more than 7.5% were counted once. 4.8% of the sample rests with the top ten.

A case-control design nested within a healthcare worker cohort in London, UK, was used, with weekly nasopharyngeal swab PCR tests and blood sampling performed. Healthcare workers were recruited between 23 and 31 March 2020, during the week of the UK lockdown, and were followed weekly for up to roughly 16 weeks. The V and J genes are TRBV7-8 and TRBJ2-7; 10 junctional bases match TRBD2. Material for sequencing was whole blood. The receptor was isolated from an adult who was a healthcare worker with PCR-confirmed SARS-CoV-2 infection or an uninfected control (not recorded which). The DNA reads as follows: TGTGCCAGCAGCTTCCCGATAGCGGGAGGTGCCTACGAGCAGTACTTC. It codes for CASSFPIAGGAYEQYF.